The clone carrying this T cell receptor beta chain was observed many times. What it binds is unknown. Reasons for excluding patients were uncontrolled infection, other autoimmune disease, pregnancy or lactation. Diagnoses were made from clinical symptoms, serum measures (thyroxine and TRAb), thyroid ultrasound and orbital computed tomography. This sample holds PBMCs from roughly 10 ml fresh peripheral blood. TCR beta CDR3 sequences were amplified from RNA transcripts. The HTBI set primed first-round TCR CDR3 RT-PCR. TCRdb redid the calling of the multiplex PCR reads with MiXCR, one entry per CDR3 protein. This sample has about 420,000 distinct CDR3 sequences, with 15% to 19% found just once. This sample was included in a study of T cells in Graves' hyperthyroidism and ophthalmopathy. Study observations and caveats: Most clonotypes that expanded in the thyroid above 0.001 also showed up in blood.

V lost 0 bases to trimming and J lost 2 bases, with 11 bases between them. CDR3 size: 15 residues. Germline CDR1 DFQATT, CDR2 SNEGSKA (reference sequence). Sequenced sample: blood. The rearrangement joins TRBV20-1 to TRBJ1-3; D perhaps matches TRBD1 (5 bases). The TCR sequence derives from a woman aged 18-29 years with Graves' hyperthyroidism. The CDR3, as DNA: TGCAGTGCTAGAGATGGAAGGGGTACTGGAAACACCATATATTTT. Amino acid sequence: CSARDGRGTGNTIYF.